This T cell receptor (beta chain) is from a study of vaccination effects on CD4 cells after COVID-19. Sequencing used immunoSEQ multiplex PCR; TCRdb keeps in-frame clones, though not all of them. In the table there are approximately 65,000 clones, roughly 81% of which are singletons. CD4+ T cells specific for antigen were expanded with viral peptide pools by the ViraFEST assay before sequencing. Subsequent to a culture period of roughly 11 days, CD4+ T cells were isolated. Everyone in the study got two shots of either the BNT162b2 or mRNA-1273 vaccine. CDR1 SGHTA and CDR2 FQGNSA come from the germline V gene. The CDR3 has 19 amino acids. The ends lost 2 bases at V and 6 bases at J; junction bases unmatched: 21. About this clone: Its antigen is currently unknown.

This clonotype originated in a human donor who received a COVID-19 vaccine. V usage is TRBV7-2 and J usage is TRBJ1-2, with TRBD1 matching over 7 bases. Source: CD4+ T cells from PBMCs cultured with HCoV-229E spike peptides, taken after COVID-19 vaccination. DNA for the CDR3: TGTGCCAGCAGCTTAAAACCCTCTTCGCGGAGACAGGGAATGGATGGCTACACCTTC. Protein: CASSLKPSSRRQGMDGYTF.